The entry below describes one T cell receptor beta chain. This record belongs to a study of PD-1 blockade in classical Hodgkin lymphoma. The sample's time point: cycle 4 day 1 (C4D1), after 6 weeks of nivolumab. Following autologous stem cell transplantation, relapse occurred in every patient, and exposure to brentuximab vedotin varied. The ends lost 4 bases at V and 2 bases at J; junction bases unmatched: 6. The germline gives CDR1 MGHRA, CDR2 YSYEKL. This CDR3 spans 17 amino acids. The data were produced by immunoSEQ multiplex PCR, yet TCRdb's version contains in-frame clones alone and is incomplete. Of fewer than 100,000 clones in the sample, about 93% were seen once.

The rearrangement joins TRBV4-1 to TRBJ2-2; 11 bases are a match to TRBD2. Specimen: peripheral blood mononuclear cells (PBMCs), collected before the fourth cycle of nivolumab. The receptor was isolated from a human donor with classical Hodgkin lymphoma. CDR3 sequence (DNA): TGCGCCAGCAGCCCCCTCACTAGCGGGAGAAACACCGGGGAGCTGTTTTTT. Translated, it gives CASSPLTSGRNTGELFF.